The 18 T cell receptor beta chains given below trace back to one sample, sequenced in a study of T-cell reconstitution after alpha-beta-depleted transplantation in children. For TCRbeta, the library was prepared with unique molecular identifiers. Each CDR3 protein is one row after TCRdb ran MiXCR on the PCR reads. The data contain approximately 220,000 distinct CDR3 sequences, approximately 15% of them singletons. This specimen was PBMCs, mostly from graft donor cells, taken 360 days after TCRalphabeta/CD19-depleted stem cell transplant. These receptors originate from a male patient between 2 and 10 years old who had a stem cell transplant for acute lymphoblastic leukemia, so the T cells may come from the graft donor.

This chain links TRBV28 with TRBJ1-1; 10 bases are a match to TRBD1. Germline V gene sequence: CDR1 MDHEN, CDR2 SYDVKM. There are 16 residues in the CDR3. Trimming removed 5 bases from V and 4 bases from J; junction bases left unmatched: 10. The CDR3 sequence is CASSPPRGQGTTEAFF. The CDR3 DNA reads TGTGCCAGCAGTCCCCCTCGGGGACAGGGGACCACTGAAGCTTTCTTT. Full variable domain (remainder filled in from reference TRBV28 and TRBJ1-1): DVKVTQSSRYLVKRTGEKVFLECVQDMDHENMFWYRQDPGLGLRLIYFSYDVKMKEKGDIPEGYSVSREKKERFSLILESASTNQTSMYLCASSPPRGQGTTEAFFGQGTRLTVV.

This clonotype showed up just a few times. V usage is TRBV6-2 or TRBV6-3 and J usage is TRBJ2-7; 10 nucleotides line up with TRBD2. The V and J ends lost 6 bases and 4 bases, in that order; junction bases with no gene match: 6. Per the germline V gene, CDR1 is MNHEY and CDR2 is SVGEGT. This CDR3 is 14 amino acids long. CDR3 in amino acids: CASSRPSGGYEQYF. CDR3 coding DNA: TGTGCCAGCAGCCGACCTAGCGGGGGATACGAGCAGTACTTC.

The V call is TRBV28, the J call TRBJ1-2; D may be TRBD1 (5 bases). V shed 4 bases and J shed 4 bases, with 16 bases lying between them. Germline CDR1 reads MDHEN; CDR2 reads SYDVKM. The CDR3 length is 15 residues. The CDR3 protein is CASSSGTGRTYGYTF. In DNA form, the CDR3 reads TGTGCCAGCAGTTCCGGGACCGGACGAACCTATGGCTACACCTTC.

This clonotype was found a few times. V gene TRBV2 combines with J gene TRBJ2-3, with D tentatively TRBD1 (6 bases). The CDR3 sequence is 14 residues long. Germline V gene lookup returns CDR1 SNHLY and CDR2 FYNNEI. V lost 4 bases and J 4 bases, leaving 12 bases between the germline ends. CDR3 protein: CASSVVRGPDTQYF. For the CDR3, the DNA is TGTGCCAGCAGTGTGGTCAGGGGCCCAGATACGCAGTATTTT.

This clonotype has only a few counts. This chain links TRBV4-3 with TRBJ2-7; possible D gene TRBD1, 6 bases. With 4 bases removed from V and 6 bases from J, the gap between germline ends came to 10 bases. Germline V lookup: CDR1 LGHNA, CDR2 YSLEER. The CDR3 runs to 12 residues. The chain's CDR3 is CASSPGVGEQYF. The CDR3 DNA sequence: TGCGCCAGCAGCCCAGGGGTCGGCGAGCAGTACTTC.

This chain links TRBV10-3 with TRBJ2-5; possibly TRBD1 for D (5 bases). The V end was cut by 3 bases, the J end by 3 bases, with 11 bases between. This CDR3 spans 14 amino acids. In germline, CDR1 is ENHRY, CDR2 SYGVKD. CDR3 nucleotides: TGTGCCATCAGTGAAGTGGGGCAGAAAGAGACCCAGTACTTC. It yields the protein CAISEVGQKETQYF.

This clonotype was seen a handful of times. The DNA of the CDR3 is TGCAGTGCCTCTAAAGTAACCGGCCTCTACGAGCAGTACTTC. It encodes CSASKVTGLYEQYF. The V and J genes are TRBV20-1 and TRBJ2-7; no clear D. The CDR3 contains 14 residues. The ends were cut back, 6 bases at V and 3 bases at J, with 18 bases in the middle. CDR1 and CDR2 from the germline V gene are DFQATT and SNEGSKA (reference sequence).

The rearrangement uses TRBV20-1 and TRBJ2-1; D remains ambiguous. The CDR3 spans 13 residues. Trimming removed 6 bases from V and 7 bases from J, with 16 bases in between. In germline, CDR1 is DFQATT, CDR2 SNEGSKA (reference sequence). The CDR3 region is CSASGILGNEQFF. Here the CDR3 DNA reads TGCAGTGCCTCTGGAATCCTGGGAAATGAGCAGTTCTTC.

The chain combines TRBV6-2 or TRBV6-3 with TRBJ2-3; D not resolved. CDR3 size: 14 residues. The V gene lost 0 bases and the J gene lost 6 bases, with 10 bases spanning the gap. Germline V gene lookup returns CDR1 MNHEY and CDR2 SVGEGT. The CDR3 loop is CASSYSRVSDTQYF. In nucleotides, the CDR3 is TGTGCCAGCAGTTACTCCCGGGTATCGGATACGCAGTATTTT.

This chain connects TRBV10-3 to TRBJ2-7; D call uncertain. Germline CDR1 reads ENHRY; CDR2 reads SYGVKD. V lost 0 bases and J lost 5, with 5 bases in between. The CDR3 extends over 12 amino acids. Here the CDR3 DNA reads TGTGCCATCAGTGAGTCGACCAACGAGCAGTACTTC. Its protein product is CAISESTNEQYF.

CDR3 nucleotide sequence: TGCAGTGCTAGCGGGCCAAGGGGCGGGGAGCTGTTTTTT. It yields the protein CSASGPRGGELFF. The genes are TRBV20-1 and TRBJ2-2; possible D gene TRBD1, 5 bases. Trimming cost V 3 bases and J 7 bases, with 12 bases left between them. The CDR3 is 13 residues long. CDR1 is DFQATT and CDR2 is SNEGSKA in the germline V gene (reference sequence).

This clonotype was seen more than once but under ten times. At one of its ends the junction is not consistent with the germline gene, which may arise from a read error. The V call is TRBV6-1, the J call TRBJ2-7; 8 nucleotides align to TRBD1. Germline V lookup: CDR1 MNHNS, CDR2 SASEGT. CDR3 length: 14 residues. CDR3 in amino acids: CASREGTGNYEQYF. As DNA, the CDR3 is TGTGCCAGCAGAGAAGGGACAGGAAACTACGAGCAGTACTTC.

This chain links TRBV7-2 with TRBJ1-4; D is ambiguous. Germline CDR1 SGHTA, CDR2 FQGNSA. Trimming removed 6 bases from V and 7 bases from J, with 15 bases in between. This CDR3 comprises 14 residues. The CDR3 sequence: CASRDGRSGEKLFF. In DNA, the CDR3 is TGTGCCAGCAGGGACGGCAGGTCGGGTGAAAAACTGTTTTTT.

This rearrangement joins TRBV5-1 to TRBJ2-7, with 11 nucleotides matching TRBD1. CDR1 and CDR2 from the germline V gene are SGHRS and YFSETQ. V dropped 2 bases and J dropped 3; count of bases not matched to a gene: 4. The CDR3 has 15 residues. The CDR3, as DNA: TGCGCCAGCAGCTTCACCGGGACAGGGGGCTACGAGCAGTACTTC. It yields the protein CASSFTGTGGYEQYF.

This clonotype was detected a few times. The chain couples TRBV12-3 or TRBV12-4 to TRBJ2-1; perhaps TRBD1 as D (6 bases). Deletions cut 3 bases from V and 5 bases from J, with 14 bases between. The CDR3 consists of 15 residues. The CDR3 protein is CASSFSWGRDNEQFF. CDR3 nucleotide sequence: TGTGCCAGCAGTTTCTCGTGGGGGCGGGACAATGAGCAGTTCTTC.

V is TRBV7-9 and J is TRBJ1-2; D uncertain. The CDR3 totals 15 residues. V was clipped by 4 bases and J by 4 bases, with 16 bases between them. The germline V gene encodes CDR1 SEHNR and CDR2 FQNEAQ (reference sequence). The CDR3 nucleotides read TGTGCCAGCAGCTCAAGACAATTTCGACCCTATGGCTACACCTTC. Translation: CASSSRQFRPYGYTF.

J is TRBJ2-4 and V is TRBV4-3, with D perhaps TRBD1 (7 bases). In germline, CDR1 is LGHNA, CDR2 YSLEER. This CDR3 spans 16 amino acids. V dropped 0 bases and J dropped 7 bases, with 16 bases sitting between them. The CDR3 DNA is TGCGCCAGCAGCCAAGATCGGAGGGGGCAACGGAACATTCAGTACTTC. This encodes CASSQDRRGQRNIQYF.

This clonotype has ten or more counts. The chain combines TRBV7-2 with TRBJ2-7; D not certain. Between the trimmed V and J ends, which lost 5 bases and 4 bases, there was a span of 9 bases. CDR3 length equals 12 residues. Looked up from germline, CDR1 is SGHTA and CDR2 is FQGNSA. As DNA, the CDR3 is TGTGCCAGCAGCCCCTGGGATTACGAGCAGTACTTC. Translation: CASSPWDYEQYF.